This passage covers 17 T cell receptor beta chains from one sample sequenced in a study of cytomegalovirus exposure and HLA in healthy donors. PCR involved 60 Vbeta and 13 Jbeta primers. Clones were sequenced by immunoSEQ multiplex PCR, and TCRdb holds only the in-frame ones, with some missing. The sample has a few hundred thousand clones, about 79% seen once. The sequencing input was PBMCs. These receptor sequences come from a man aged 18 to 29 in good health and CMV-seronegative.

This clone was detected once. The V call is TRBV29-1, the J call TRBJ2-2; 10 bases agree with TRBD1. Germline CDR1 reads SQVTM; CDR2 reads ANQGSEA. V gave up 4 bases and J gave up 2 bases; unmatched junction bases: 4. The CDR3 consists of 15 residues. CDR3 nucleotide sequence: TGCAGCGTTGGGAGACAGGGGGCCAACACCGGGGAGCTGTTTTTT. This translates into CSVGRQGANTGELFF.

On this clone itself: Mismatch with germline at one junction end may stem from a read error. The chain recombines TRBV7-7 with TRBJ2-3; 7 nucleotides agree with TRBD2. This CDR3 is built from 15 residues. Germline V CDR1 and CDR2: SSHAT, FNYEAQ (reference sequence). As DNA, the CDR3 is TGTGCTAGCAGCTTAGCGGGCGGACAAACAGATACGCAGTATTTT. This encodes CASSLAGGQTDTQYF.

This chain uses TRBV7-8 with TRBJ1-1; D is uncertain. The CDR3 contains 18 residues. Between the trimmed V and J ends, which lost 1 base and 0 bases, there was a span of 18 bases. The germline V gene has CDR1 SGHVS and CDR2 FQNEAQ. CDR3 residues: CASSLGRSLSYMNTEAFF. DNA for the CDR3: TGTGCCAGCAGCTTAGGGAGGTCACTATCTTATATGAACACTGAAGCTTTCTTT.

V is TRBV4-1 and J is TRBJ2-7, with 9 bases aligning to TRBD2. CDR3 length equals 16 residues. Looked up from germline, CDR1 is MGHRA and CDR2 is YSYEKL. V dropped 1 base and J dropped 3; count of bases not matched to a gene: 7. The CDR3 region is CASSQGGAGGSYEQYF. As DNA, the CDR3 is TGCGCCAGCAGCCAAGGGGGAGCGGGAGGAAGCTACGAGCAGTACTTC.

The V gene is TRBV9, the J gene TRBJ1-5; D is possibly TRBD1 (6 bases). V lost 0 bases to trimming and J lost 2 bases, with 9 bases between them. CDR3 length equals 15 residues. Germline assignment: CDR1 SGDLS and CDR2 YYNGEE. CDR3 sequence (DNA): TGTGCCAGCAGCGTAGGTGCAGGGGGCAATCAGCCCCAGCATTTT. Its translation: CASSVGAGGNQPQHF.

This chain joins TRBV30 and TRBJ2-5; D is possibly TRBD1 (6 bases). TRBJ2-7 matches the DNA end more closely, so the J call is doubtful. The CDR3 totals 11 residues. From germline, CDR1 is GTSNPN and CDR2 SVGIG (reference sequence). CDR3 protein: CAWNTGNEQYF. DNA for the CDR3: TGTGCCTGGAATACAGGGAACGAGCAGTACTTC.

CDR3 DNA: TGTGCCAGCAGCTTGGTTGGGGGCTTAGACTATGGCTACACCTTC. Its translation is CASSLVGGLDYGYTF. This chain connects TRBV5-6 to TRBJ1-2; TRBD1 might be the D (6 bases). Trimming removed 0 bases at V and 3 bases at J, with 12 bases between. The CDR3 has 15 amino acids. Looked up from germline, CDR1 is SGHDT and CDR2 is YYEEEE.

The chain employs TRBV7-2 and TRBJ2-7; 8 bases align to TRBD2. Germline CDR1 SGHTA, CDR2 FQGNSA. The CDR3 runs 15 residues. V was pared by 4 bases and J by 2 bases, with 7 bases of the junction left unmatched. The CDR3 DNA sequence: TGTGCCAGCAGCTACGTAAGCGGGAGCCCCTACGAGCAGTACTTC. Translated: CASSYVSGSPYEQYF.

J is TRBJ1-3 and V is TRBV10-3; no firm D call. V lost 10 bases to trimming and J lost 0 bases, with 7 bases between them. CDR1 is ENHRY, CDR2 SYGVKD, per germline. The CDR3 consists of 12 residues. The CDR3 nucleotides read TGTGCCAGTAGAAGCTCTGGAAACACCATATATTTT. It translates to CASRSSGNTIYF.

The chain has TRBV27 and TRBJ2-1; TRBD2 matches at 12 bases. After removal of 3 bases from V and 5 bases from J, the junction contained 8 bases not matched to a gene. From germline, CDR1 is MNHEY and CDR2 SMNVEV (reference sequence). This CDR3 spans 17 amino acids. This chain's CDR3 is CASSFLAGGPAHNEQFF. CDR3 nucleotides: TGTGCCAGCAGTTTCCTAGCGGGAGGGCCGGCCCACAATGAGCAGTTCTTC.

The chain combines TRBV7-2 with TRBJ2-1; 11 positions match TRBD2. The junction had 2 bases not matched to a gene; V was cut back by 2 bases and J by 5 bases. CDR3 size: 15 residues. Per the germline V gene, CDR1 is SGHTA and CDR2 is FQGNSA. The CDR3 loop reads CASSLRTSGHNEQFF. The CDR3 nucleotides are TGTGCCAGCAGCTTACGGACTAGCGGGCACAATGAGCAGTTCTTC.

The chain combines TRBV6-6 with TRBJ1-1; D ambiguous. V dropped 6 bases and J dropped 0 bases, with 8 bases sitting between them. The CDR3 length is 13 residues. Germline-derived CDR1 and CDR2 are MNHNY and SVGAGI (reference sequence). Here the CDR3 reads CASRGRLNTEAFF. As DNA, the CDR3 is TGTGCCAGCAGGGGCAGGCTGAACACTGAAGCTTTCTTT.

The gene calls are TRBV5-1 and TRBJ2-7; possibly TRBD2 for D (7 bases). Trimming left V 3 bases short and J 2 bases short, with 15 bases between. Germline V gene sequence: CDR1 SGHRS, CDR2 YFSETQ. This CDR3 is built from 15 residues. The DNA of the CDR3 is TGCGCCAGCAGCTGGGGGGGCAGGGTACCCTACGAGCAGTACTTC. Its protein is CASSWGGRVPYEQYF.

CDR3 loop: CASSSLGTYEQYF. For the CDR3, the DNA is TGTGCCAGCAGTTCACTAGGGACCTACGAGCAGTACTTC. This sequence joins TRBV27 and TRBJ2-7, with D possibly being TRBD2 (5 bases). Germline CDR1 and CDR2: MNHEY and SMNVEV (reference sequence). This CDR3 has 13 residues. V dropped 4 bases and J dropped 2 bases, with 9 bases sitting between them.

The chain uses TRBV28 and TRBJ1-1; no clear D gene. CDR3 size: 11 residues. Trimming took off 7 bases at V and 3 bases at J, with 6 bases between the two ends. The germline V gene has CDR1 MDHEN and CDR2 SYDVKM. The CDR3 DNA reads TGTGCCAGCATAAGAGACACTGAAGCTTTCTTT. Its translation is CASIRDTEAFF.

The chain uses TRBV29-1 and TRBJ1-2; D is undetermined. In germline, CDR1 is SQVTM, CDR2 ANQGSEA. Deletions cut 5 bases from V and 3 bases from J, with 13 bases between. The CDR3 extends over 13 amino acids. The CDR3: CSVFSAADYGYTF. CDR3 DNA sequence: TGCAGCGTTTTCAGCGCGGCGGACTATGGCTACACCTTC. The whole variable domain, remainder taken from reference TRBV29-1 and TRBJ1-2, is SAVISQKPSRDICQRGTSLTIQCQVDSQVTMMFWYRQQPGQSLTLIATANQGSEATYESGFVIDKFPISRPNLTFSTLTVSNMSPEDSSIYLCSVFSAADYGYTFGSGTRLTVV.

This chain uses TRBV7-2 with TRBJ2-7; 7 bases are shared with TRBD1. Germline CDR1 and CDR2: SGHTA and FQGNSA. Trimming took 1 base from V and 0 from J; bases not matched to a gene: 3. CDR3 length: 15 amino acids. CDR3 nucleotide sequence: TGTGCCAGCAGCTTAGTGGGACAGAGCTCCTACGAGCAGTACTTC. The encoded protein is CASSLVGQSSYEQYF.